The clone carrying this T cell receptor (beta chain) was seen many times. Its target is not known. This entry is derived from a study of T cells in Graves' hyperthyroidism and ophthalmopathy. Regarding the study as a whole: A model of 13 V-J features distinguished ophthalmopathy from stable hyperthyroidism.

Patients showing uncontrolled infection, other autoimmune disease, pregnancy or lactation were ineligible. Diagnosis relied on clinical symptoms, serum thyroxine and TRAb, thyroid ultrasound and orbital computed tomography. Trimming shortened V by 6 bases and J by 4 bases, and 12 bases separated the two germline ends. The CDR3 totals 13 residues. The TCR beta CDR3 regions underwent amplification using RNA transcripts as the source. Using the HTBI primer set, a first-round RT-PCR was run on the TCR CDR3. TCRdb fed the multiplex PCR reads into MiXCR, producing one record per CDR3 protein. This sample carries 450,000 to 700,000 distinct CDR3 sequences, roughly 50% of them seen once, and the ten largest clones take 15% to 20%.

The sequence derives from an adult woman with Graves' disease, either hyperthyroidism or ophthalmopathy (not recorded which). The gene calls are TRBV12-3 or TRBV12-4 and TRBJ1-2; possible D gene TRBD1, 6 bases. Source material: peripheral blood or thyroid tissue (not recorded which). The CDR3 nucleotides read TGTGCCAGCAGGGAAGGGGGTGCCTATGGCTACACCTTC. Amino acid sequence: CASREGGAYGYTF.